This TCR beta chain was sequenced for a study of blood T cell repertoires in COVID-19. Overall study: PBMCs, B-cell-depleted T cells, or T cells provided the cDNA or gDNA that made up the material.

Study members were between about 18 and 95 years old and lived in roughly 24 US regions. Each participant's cohort was designated according to participant-reported clinical history. Method: immunoSEQ multiplex PCR; TCRdb's copy keeps in-frame clones and lacks some. The data show roughly 220,000 clones, 65% to 85% seen once. After removal of 2 bases from V and 3 bases from J, the junction contained 10 bases not matched to a gene. This CDR3 contains 16 residues. CDR1 and CDR2 (germline): LNHDA, SQIVND (reference sequence). The chain has TRBV19 and TRBJ2-7; TRBD1 aligns across 7 bases. The sample consisted of PBMCs or T cells enriched from blood (not recorded which). The sequence was obtained from a man aged 25-45 years with acute COVID-19. For the CDR3, the DNA is TGTGCCAGTAGTATAACACCTTCACAGGGGATCTACGAGCAGTACTTC. The encoded protein is CASSITPSQGIYEQYF.